The 27 T cell receptor beta chains below all came from one sample that was sequenced in a study of T cells in localized non-small cell lung cancer. Sequenced by immunoSEQ multiplex PCR; TCRdb stores in-frame clones only, minus some. The sample lists roughly 24,000 clones, around 90% occurring once. Sequenced material: peripheral blood, taken before any cancer treatment. All receptors derive from a man between 40 and 75 years old with stage I squamous cell lung carcinoma.

The chain is built from TRBV5-1 and TRBJ2-7; D assignment may be TRBD1 or TRBD2 (5 bases each). CDR1 SGHRS and CDR2 YFSETQ come from the germline V gene. The V and J ends lost 4 bases and 0 bases respectively, with 14 bases between them. The CDR3 consists of 15 residues. The CDR3 reads CASSTDGGSSYEQYF. CDR3 in DNA: TGCGCCAGCAGCACCGATGGGGGTAGCTCCTACGAGCAGTACTTC.

The CDR3 sequence is CSVGGLMVETQYF. In nucleotides, the CDR3 is TGCAGCGTTGGGGGACTAATGGTGGAGACCCAGTACTTC. The chain is built from TRBV29-1 and TRBJ2-5; TRBD2 matches at 7 bases. J was trimmed by 5 bases and V by 4 bases; bases with no gene match: 7. The CDR3 consists of 13 residues. Germline V gene lookup returns CDR1 SQVTM and CDR2 ANQGSEA.

The chain carries TRBV23-1 and TRBJ2-2; the D gene is possibly TRBD1 (5 bases). TRBV23-1 is assigned to the ORF class and has an uncertain function. Trimming took off 6 bases at V and 4 bases at J, with 12 bases between the two ends. The CDR3 runs to 14 residues. The CDR3: CASRLKGVTGELFF. DNA of the CDR3: TGCGCCAGCAGGCTAAAAGGGGTCACCGGGGAGCTGTTTTTT.

This sequence joins TRBV30 and TRBJ1-4; D is possibly TRBD1 (6 bases). Per the germline V gene, CDR1 is GTSNPN and CDR2 is SVGIG (reference sequence). The V gene lost 3 bases and the J gene lost 7 bases, with 18 bases spanning the gap. This CDR3 has 15 residues. The CDR3 loop is CAWSLRGTPSEKLFF. DNA of the CDR3: TGTGCCTGGAGCCTGAGGGGGACCCCGAGTGAAAAACTGTTTTTT. Supplemented by reference TRBV30 and TRBJ1-4, the full variable domain reads SQTIHQWPATLVQPVGSPLSLECTVEGTSNPNLYWYRQAAGRGLQLLFYSVGIGQISSEVPQNLSASRPQDRQFILSSKKLLLSDSGFYLCAWSLRGTPSEKLFFGSGTQLSVL.

The rearrangement joins TRBV6-5 to TRBJ1-4; TRBD1 aligns across 9 bases. CDR3 size: 14 residues. V was pared by 7 bases and J by 7 bases, with 7 bases of the junction left unmatched. The V gene's germline CDR1 is MNHEY and CDR2 SVGAGI. The CDR3 loop is CASTPGTGSEKLFF. CDR3 nucleotides: TGTGCCAGCACCCCCGGGACAGGGAGTGAAAAACTGTTTTTT.

This clone is deemed large. The chain has TRBV2 and TRBJ1-2; 8 nucleotides align to TRBD1. Trimming at V came to 4 bases and at J to 7 bases, leaving 5 bases not matched to a gene. Germline lookup yields CDR1 SNHLY and CDR2 FYNNEI. This CDR3 region has 13 residues. The CDR3, as DNA: TGTGCCAGCAGTGTGACAGGGGTGGGTGGCTACACCTTC. Translating gives CASSVTGVGGYTF.

The chain combines TRBV14 with TRBJ2-7; D is perhaps TRBD1 or TRBD2 (6 bases each). Germline values: CDR1 SGHDN, CDR2 FVKESK. Trimming took 0 bases from V and 4 from J, leaving 16 bases between them. The CDR3 length is 16 residues. CDR3 nucleotide sequence: TGTGCCAGCAGCCAAGATCTGGGGGGCCCCCTTTACGAGCAGTACTTC. Amino acids: CASSQDLGGPLYEQYF.

This clone was counted between two and nine times. This sequence joins TRBV5-6 and TRBJ2-7, with D perhaps TRBD1 (6 bases). The V end lost 3 bases, the J end lost 2 bases, and 18 bases lay between the germline ends. The CDR3 has 16 residues. Germline assignment: CDR1 SGHDT and CDR2 YYEEEE. The CDR3 DNA sequence: TGTGCCAGCAGCTCGTCTAGACAGGCAAACCCCTACGAGCAGTACTTC. It encodes CASSSSRQANPYEQYF. The full variable domain, its missing parts supplied by reference TRBV5-6 and TRBJ2-7, is DAGVTQSPTHLIKTRGQQVTLRCSPKSGHDTVSWYQQALGQGPQFIFQYYEEEERQRGNFPDRFSGHQFPNYSSELNVNALLLGDSALYLCASSSSRQANPYEQYFGPGTRLTVT.

V and J are TRBV2 and TRBJ2-3, with 7 bases matching TRBD2. The CDR3 is 15 amino acids. Germline V gene sequence: CDR1 SNHLY, CDR2 FYNNEI. J lost 1 base, V lost 3 bases, and 4 bases had no gene match. The CDR3 is CASSDGLAGTDTQYF. CDR3 nucleotide sequence: TGTGCCAGCAGTGATGGTCTAGCGGGCACAGATACGCAGTATTTT.

The rearrangement uses TRBV15 and TRBJ1-1; D gene uncertain. CDR3 size: 12 residues. Trimming stripped 0 bases from V and 6 bases from J, with 5 bases between. Germline lookup yields CDR1 LNHNV and CDR2 YYDKDF (reference sequence). This CDR3 is CATSRDWAEAFF. CDR3 DNA sequence: TGTGCCACCAGCAGAGATTGGGCTGAAGCTTTCTTT. The full variable domain, rest sourced from reference TRBV15 and TRBJ1-1, is DAMVIQNPRYQVTQFGKPVTLSCSQTLNHNVMYWYQQKSSQAPKLLFHYYDKDFNNEADTPDNFQSRRPNTSFCFLDIRSPGLGDTAMYLCATSRDWAEAFFGQGTRLTVV.

This sequence joins TRBV6-6 and TRBJ1-5; D call uncertain. Trimming left V 8 bases short and J 9 bases short, with 5 bases between. The CDR3 runs to 9 residues. Germline lookup yields CDR1 MNHNY and CDR2 SVGAGI (reference sequence). DNA of the CDR3: TGTGCCAGCGGGAGGCCCCAGCATTTT. Protein: CASGRPQHF.

The chain carries TRBV30 and TRBJ1-2; D remains ambiguous. Between the trimmed V and J ends, which lost 4 bases and 2 bases, there was a span of 17 bases. The CDR3 totals 15 residues. CDR1 is GTSNPN, CDR2 SVGIG, per germline (reference sequence). The CDR3 region is CAWMSFGRGNYGYTF. CDR3 sequence (DNA): TGTGCCTGGATGAGCTTCGGTCGTGGCAACTATGGCTACACCTTC. Drawing the rest from reference TRBV30 and TRBJ1-2, the complete variable domain is SQTIHQWPATLVQPVGSPLSLECTVEGTSNPNLYWYRQAAGRGLQLLFYSVGIGQISSEVPQNLSASRPQDRQFILSSKKLLLSDSGFYLCAWMSFGRGNYGYTFGSGTRLTVV.

Turning to this clone: Compared with germline, one end of the junction differs, possibly owing to a read error. V is TRBV5-4 and J is TRBJ2-7; D gene unclear. CDR3 length equals 15 residues. Per the germline V gene, CDR1 is SGHNT and CDR2 is YYREEE (reference sequence). The chain's CDR3 is CATSPTITLQYEQYF. The DNA of the CDR3 is TGTGCCACCAGCCCGACGATTACCCTCCAGTACGAGCAGTACTTC.

This rearrangement joins TRBV19 to TRBJ2-7, with TRBD1 matching over 9 bases. The CDR3 is made up of 14 amino acids. V shed 5 bases and J 1 base; nucleotides not matched to a gene: 3. Per the germline V gene, CDR1 is LNHDA and CDR2 is SQIVND (reference sequence). The CDR3 coding sequence is TGTGCCAGTAGTGCAGGGACAGGGTCCTACGAGCAGTACTTC. Its protein product is CASSAGTGSYEQYF. The variable domain in full, completed from reference TRBV19 and TRBJ2-7, reads DGGITQSPKYLFRKEGQNVTLSCEQNLNHDAMYWYRQDPGQGLRLIYYSQIVNDFQKGDIAEGYSVSREKKESFPLTVTSAQKNPTAFYLCASSAGTGSYEQYFGPGTRLTVT.

This chain joins TRBV7-6 and TRBJ2-3; TRBD1 is a possible D gene (6 bases). The germline V and J ends were trimmed by 5 bases and 2 bases, with 11 bases remaining between them. The CDR3 sequence is 14 residues long. Germline lookup yields CDR1 SGHVS and CDR2 FNYEAQ. The CDR3 spells CASSPGQNTDTQYF. As DNA, the CDR3 is TGTGCCAGCAGCCCGGGACAAAACACAGATACGCAGTATTTT.

This rearrangement joins TRBV28 to TRBJ2-6; TRBD1 matches 8 bases. CDR1 MDHEN and CDR2 SYDVKM come from the germline V gene. The CDR3 contains 17 residues. J gave up 0 bases and V 8 bases, and 9 bases lay outside the gene matches. CDR3 protein: CASVPGTGSSGANVLTF. CDR3 DNA: TGTGCCAGCGTTCCAGGGACAGGCAGCTCTGGGGCCAACGTCCTGACTTTC.

The rearrangement links TRBV6-1 to TRBJ1-1; perhaps TRBD1 as D (6 bases). Between the trimmed V and J ends, which lost 2 bases and 0 bases, there was a span of 7 bases. There are 14 residues in the CDR3. CDR1 and CDR2 from the germline V gene are MNHNS and SASEGT. Here the CDR3 reads CASSERTVNTEAFF. The CDR3 DNA is TGTGCCAGCAGTGAAAGGACAGTGAACACTGAAGCTTTCTTT.

The genes are TRBV4-1 and TRBJ2-2; TRBD2 matches at 10 bases. The CDR3 is made up of 16 amino acids. V lost 2 bases and J lost 1; bases outside the gene matches: 1. CDR1 and CDR2 from the germline V gene are MGHRA and YSYEKL. CDR3 protein: CASSQQRGGNTGELFF. CDR3 bases: TGCGCCAGCAGCCAACAGCGGGGGGGGAACACCGGGGAGCTGTTTTTT.

This clone was recorded a few times. The chain recombines TRBV7-2 with TRBJ1-6, with D possibly matching TRBD1 (6 bases). The germline V and J ends were trimmed by 5 bases and 7 bases, with 15 bases remaining between them. From germline, CDR1 is SGHTA and CDR2 FQGNSA. The CDR3 has 15 residues. Written as DNA, the CDR3 is TGTGCCAGCAGCCCACAGGGCGTGGGGAATTCACCCCTCCACTTT. Translating gives CASSPQGVGNSPLHF.

J is TRBJ2-5 and V is TRBV5-1; TRBD2 is a possible D gene (5 bases). The V gene's germline CDR1 is SGHRS and CDR2 YFSETQ. Between the trimmed V and J ends, which lost 1 base and 5 bases, there was a span of 15 bases. The CDR3 contains 15 residues. The CDR3 DNA sequence: TGCGCCAGCAGCTTGTGGCTAGCCCTAAGGGAGACCCAGTACTTC. It yields the protein CASSLWLALRETQYF.

The chain joins TRBV18 to TRBJ1-1; 10 positions agree with TRBD1. Germline-derived CDR1 and CDR2 are KGHSH and LQKENI. V trimming: 3 bases; J trimming: 5 bases; junction bases outside the gene matches: 3. The CDR3 is 14 residues long. The CDR3 loop is CASSPTGGRTEAFF. In nucleotides, the CDR3 is TGTGCCAGCTCACCGACAGGGGGCAGGACTGAAGCTTTCTTT.

The V and J genes are TRBV30 and TRBJ1-2, with D hard to call. With 5 bases removed from V and 0 bases from J, the gap between germline ends came to 4 bases. The CDR3 covers 11 residues. The germline V gene encodes CDR1 GTSNPN and CDR2 SVGIG (reference sequence). The CDR3 DNA reads TGTGCCTGGGGTACTAACTATGGCTACACCTTC. Translation gives CAWGTNYGYTF. Combining the CDR3 with reference TRBV30 and TRBJ1-2 gives the whole variable domain SQTIHQWPATLVQPVGSPLSLECTVEGTSNPNLYWYRQAAGRGLQLLFYSVGIGQISSEVPQNLSASRPQDRQFILSSKKLLLSDSGFYLCAWGTNYGYTFGSGTRLTVV.

The chain is built from TRBV4-1 and TRBJ2-3; maybe TRBD1 (7 bases). Germline CDR1 reads MGHRA; CDR2 reads YSYEKL. The CDR3 runs to 16 residues. V gave up 1 base and J gave up 1 base, with 12 bases separating them. In nucleotides, the CDR3 is TGCGCCAGCAGCCAAGTCAGGGGGGCGGGCACAGATACGCAGTATTTT. This encodes CASSQVRGAGTDTQYF.

This sequence joins TRBV6-5 and TRBJ2-5, with a possible D match to TRBD2 (6 bases). CDR3 length: 13 amino acids. Germline CDR1 MNHEY, CDR2 SVGAGI. Trimming removed 6 bases at V and 0 bases at J, with 8 bases between. In DNA, the CDR3 is TGTGCCAGCAGCCCGGGGGACCAAGAGACCCAGTACTTC. It yields the protein CASSPGDQETQYF.

This clone showed up just once. The chain combines TRBV9 with TRBJ2-7, with 10 bases matching TRBD1. This CDR3 is 14 amino acids long. CDR1 is SGDLS and CDR2 is YYNGEE in the germline V gene. V dropped 3 bases and J dropped 3; count of bases not matched to a gene: 3. The CDR3 protein is CASSAGQGYYEQYF. The CDR3 DNA reads TGTGCCAGCAGCGCGGGACAGGGGTACTACGAGCAGTACTTC.

The gene calls are TRBV6-1 and TRBJ2-3; 8 nucleotides align to TRBD2. The germline V gene encodes CDR1 MNHNS and CDR2 SASEGT. The CDR3 has 15 residues. V was pared by 7 bases and J by 2 bases, with 8 bases of the junction left unmatched. Written as DNA, the CDR3 is TGTGCCAGCACCATTAGCGGGGCGTTCACAGATACGCAGTATTTT. It is translated as CASTISGAFTDTQYF.

The CDR3 protein is CASSLNPWAPHEQYF. The DNA of the CDR3 is TGTGCCAGCAGTTTAAACCCTTGGGCCCCCCACGAGCAGTACTTC. This chain links TRBV27 with TRBJ2-7; D not resolved. This CDR3 is built from 15 residues. The germline V gene has CDR1 MNHEY and CDR2 SMNVEV (reference sequence). V was trimmed by 2 bases and J by 5 bases, leaving 16 bases between them.